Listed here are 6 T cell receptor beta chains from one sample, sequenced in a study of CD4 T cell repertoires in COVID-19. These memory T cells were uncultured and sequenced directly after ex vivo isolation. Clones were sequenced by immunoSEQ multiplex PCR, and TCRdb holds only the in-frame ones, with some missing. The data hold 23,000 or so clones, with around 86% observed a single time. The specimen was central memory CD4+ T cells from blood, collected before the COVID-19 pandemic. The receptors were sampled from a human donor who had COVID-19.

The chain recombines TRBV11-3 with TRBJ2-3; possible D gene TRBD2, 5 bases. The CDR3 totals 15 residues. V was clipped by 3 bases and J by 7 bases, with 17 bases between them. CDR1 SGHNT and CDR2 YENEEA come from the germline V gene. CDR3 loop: CASSLGQDSDYTQYF. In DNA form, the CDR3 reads TGTGCCAGCAGCTTGGGCCAGGACTCCGATTATACGCAGTATTTT.

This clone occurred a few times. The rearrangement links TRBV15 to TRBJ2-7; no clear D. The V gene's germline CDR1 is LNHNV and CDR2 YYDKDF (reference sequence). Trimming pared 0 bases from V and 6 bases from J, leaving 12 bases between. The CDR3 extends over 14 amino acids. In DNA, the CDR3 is TGTGCCACCAGCAGAGAGGGCCGCGTAGGCGAGCAGTACTTC. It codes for CATSREGRVGEQYF.

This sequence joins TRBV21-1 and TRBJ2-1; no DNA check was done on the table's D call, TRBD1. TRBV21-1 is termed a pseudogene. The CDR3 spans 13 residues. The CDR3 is CASSKDRGDEQFF. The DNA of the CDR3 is TGTGCCAGCAGCAAGGACAGGGGCGATGAGCAGTTCTTC.

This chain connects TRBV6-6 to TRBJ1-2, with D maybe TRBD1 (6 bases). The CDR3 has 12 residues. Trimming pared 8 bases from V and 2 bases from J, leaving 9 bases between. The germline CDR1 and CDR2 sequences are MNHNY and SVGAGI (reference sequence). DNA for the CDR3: TGTGCCAGCTACACAGGGAACTATGGCTACACCTTC. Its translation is CASYTGNYGYTF.

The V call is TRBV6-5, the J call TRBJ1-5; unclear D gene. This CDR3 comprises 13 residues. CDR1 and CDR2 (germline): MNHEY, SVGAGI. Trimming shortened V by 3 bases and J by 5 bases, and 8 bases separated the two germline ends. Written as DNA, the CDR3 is TGTGCCAGCAGTTATTCGGGGTATCAGCCCCAGCATTTT. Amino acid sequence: CASSYSGYQPQHF.

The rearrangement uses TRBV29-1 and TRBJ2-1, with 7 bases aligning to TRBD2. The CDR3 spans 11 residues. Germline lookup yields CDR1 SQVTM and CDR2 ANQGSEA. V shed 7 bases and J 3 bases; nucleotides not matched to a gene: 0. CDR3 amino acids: CSERDYNEQFF. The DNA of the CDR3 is TGCAGCGAGCGGGACTACAATGAGCAGTTCTTC.